This T cell receptor (beta chain) was retrieved from a study of T cells in Graves' hyperthyroidism and ophthalmopathy. The CDR3 is made up of 15 amino acids. Germline CDR1 reads MNHEY; CDR2 reads SMNVEV (reference sequence). V was clipped by 6 bases and J by 4 bases, with 18 bases between them. TCR beta CDR3 regions were amplified from RNA transcripts. During a first-round RT-PCR of the TCR CDR3, the HTBI primer set was used. TCRdb fed the multiplex PCR reads into MiXCR, producing one record per CDR3 protein. The sample includes hundreds of thousands of distinct CDR3 sequences, about 15% of them seen just once.

The source of this sequence is a woman younger than 30 with Graves' hyperthyroidism. What was sequenced was blood. The gene calls are TRBV27 and TRBJ1-2; D not certain. Here the CDR3 DNA reads TGTGCCAGCAGACCGAGTATACCCCCGGGCTATGGCTACACCTTC. This encodes CASRPSIPPGYGYTF.